The 24 T cell receptor beta chains in this list originate from one sample, sequenced in a study of T-cell memory formation after mild COVID-19. TCRdb fed the 5' RACE reads into MiXCR, producing one record per CDR3 protein. Of some 320,000 distinct CDR3 sequences listed, approximately 15% are singletons. Sequenced input: PBMCs or a T cell subset sorted from them (not recorded which). The receptors derive from a man younger than 30 who had mild COVID-19 (a few samples of this study predate the infection). Cell type and time point are not known.

The CDR3 DNA follows: TGTGCCAGCAGCGCCGGGACAGGTGGGGGGGAGCTGTTTTTT. Protein product: CASSAGTGGGELFF. V is TRBV9 and J is TRBJ2-2; 8 nucleotides match TRBD1. Germline CDR1 SGDLS, CDR2 YYNGEE. The CDR3 loop spans 14 amino acids. The V segment lost 3 bases and the J segment 8 bases; nucleotides outside the gene matches: 6.

The V call is TRBV4-1, the J call TRBJ2-5, with D tentatively TRBD2 (6 bases). CDR3 length equals 13 residues. CDR1 is MGHRA, CDR2 YSYEKL, per germline. Trimming removed 2 bases from V and 5 bases from J, with 9 bases in between. This chain's CDR3 is CASSQPRGETQYF. Written as DNA, the CDR3 is TGCGCCAGCAGCCAACCCCGGGGGGAGACCCAGTACTTC.

The chain's CDR3 is CASSQAIAGGISTDTQYF. CDR3 coding DNA: TGCGCCAGCAGCCAGGCGATAGCGGGGGGAATTAGCACAGATACGCAGTATTTT. The gene calls are TRBV4-1 and TRBJ2-3, with 10 nucleotides matching TRBD2. With V trimmed by 3 bases and J by 0 bases, 9 bases remained unmatched. Germline CDR1 MGHRA, CDR2 YSYEKL. There are 18 residues in the CDR3.

The chain couples TRBV29-1 to TRBJ1-1; D is unresolved. CDR3 length: 12 amino acids. Trimming removed 4 bases at V and 2 bases at J, with 8 bases between. Germline values: CDR1 SQVTM, CDR2 ANQGSEA. CDR3 residues: CSVAWVNTEAFF. The CDR3, as DNA: TGCAGCGTTGCCTGGGTCAACACTGAAGCTTTCTTT. Using reference TRBV29-1 and TRBJ1-1 for the parts outside the CDR3, the full variable domain is SAVISQKPSRDICQRGTSLTIQCQVDSQVTMMFWYRQQPGQSLTLIATANQGSEATYESGFVIDKFPISRPNLTFSTLTVSNMSPEDSSIYLCSVAWVNTEAFFGQGTRLTVV.

This clonotype showed up just a few times. V gene TRBV12-3 or TRBV12-4 combines with J gene TRBJ1-2, with D possibly matching TRBD1 (5 bases). The CDR3 totals 16 residues. The V gene lost 2 bases and the J gene lost 5 bases, with 18 bases spanning the gap. The CDR3 nucleotides are TGTGCCAGCAGTTTAACGGGGCGACAGTCTGGATATGGCTACACCTTC. This translates into CASSLTGRQSGYGYTF.

This clonotype was found a few times. The rearrangement uses TRBV6-2 or TRBV6-3 and TRBJ2-3; unclear D gene. Germline-derived CDR1 and CDR2 are MNHEY and SVGEGT. The CDR3 contains 14 residues. The V gene lost 2 bases and the J gene lost 2 bases, with 8 bases spanning the gap. The CDR3, as DNA: TGTGCCAGCAGTTACGGGTCCTTCACAGATACGCAGTATTTT. This codes for CASSYGSFTDTQYF.

The chain employs TRBV30 and TRBJ1-5; no clear D gene. Germline CDR1 reads GTSNPN; CDR2 reads SVGIG (reference sequence). V gave up 0 bases and J gave up 4 bases, with 7 bases separating them. The CDR3 has 13 amino acids. The CDR3 is CAWSVAGNQPQHF. In DNA form, the CDR3 reads TGTGCCTGGAGTGTCGCCGGTAATCAGCCCCAGCATTTT.

The gene calls are TRBV12-3 or TRBV12-4 and TRBJ2-3; no definite D call. Between the trimmed V and J ends, which lost 2 bases and 5 bases, there was a span of 5 bases. The CDR3 is 12 residues long. This CDR3 is CASSLQIDTQYF. The CDR3 DNA reads as TGTGCCAGCAGTTTACAGATAGATACGCAGTATTTT.

The chain is built from TRBV19 and TRBJ2-7; no clear D. The CDR3 loop spans 14 amino acids. Germline lookup yields CDR1 LNHDA and CDR2 SQIVND (reference sequence). The V gene lost 1 base and the J gene lost 3 bases, with 10 bases spanning the gap. CDR3 in DNA: TGTGCCAGTAGTATAGGCACCTCAATCTACGAGCAGTACTTC. Protein: CASSIGTSIYEQYF.

This clonotype came up a few times. The V gene is TRBV6-2 or TRBV6-3, the J gene TRBJ1-2; maybe TRBD1 (5 bases). CDR1 and CDR2 (germline): MNHEY, SVGEGT. The CDR3 covers 14 residues. V lost 0 bases to trimming and J lost 4 bases, with 9 bases between them. In DNA form, the CDR3 reads TGTGCCAGCAGTTACTCGAGACAGCTCTATGGCTACACCTTC. Protein product: CASSYSRQLYGYTF.

This chain uses TRBV7-3 with TRBJ1-1; possible D gene TRBD1, 6 bases. Trimming removed 4 bases at V and 6 bases at J, with 12 bases between. Germline-derived CDR1 and CDR2 are SGHTA and FQGTGA. The CDR3 has 13 amino acids. The CDR3 protein is CASSSQGTAEAFF. The CDR3 bases are TGTGCCAGCAGCTCGCAGGGGACCGCTGAAGCTTTCTTT.

The chain uses TRBV12-3 or TRBV12-4 and TRBJ1-2; no clear D gene. There are 13 residues in the CDR3. Between the trimmed V and J ends, which lost 5 bases and 4 bases, there was a span of 11 bases. The CDR3 DNA is TGTGCCAGCAGTCCATCAGAGTTCTATGGCTACACCTTC. Translated, it gives CASSPSEFYGYTF.

The CDR3 spells CASSPKDRGETQYF. The CDR3 DNA is TGTGCCAGCAGCCCGAAGGACAGGGGTGAGACCCAGTACTTC. The chain joins TRBV9 to TRBJ2-5; 9 bases match TRBD1. This CDR3 is built from 14 residues. J gave up 5 bases and V 4 bases, and 6 bases lay outside the gene matches. The germline gives CDR1 SGDLS, CDR2 YYNGEE.

This chain uses TRBV7-9 with TRBJ1-3; no reliable D call. Trimming took off 4 bases at V and 1 base at J, with 14 bases between the two ends. This CDR3 region has 16 residues. Germline V CDR1 and CDR2: SEHNR, FQNEAQ (reference sequence). In DNA, the CDR3 is TGTGCCAGCAGCTCCATGGACGGAACATCTGGAAACACCATATATTTT. Translation gives CASSSMDGTSGNTIYF. Based on the CDR3 plus reference TRBV7-9 and TRBJ1-3, the full variable domain is DTGVSQNPRHKITKRGQNVTFRCDPISEHNRLYWYRQTLGQGPEFLTYFQNEAQLEKSRLLSDRFSAERPKGSFSTLEIQRTEQGDSAMYLCASSSMDGTSGNTIYFGEGSWLTVV.

The chain couples TRBV9 to TRBJ2-4; D possibly corresponds to TRBD1 (5 bases). CDR3 length: 14 residues. Germline CDR1 is SGDLS and CDR2 is YYNGEE. Trimming took off 0 bases at V and 4 bases at J, with 8 bases between the two ends. CDR3 sequence: CASSVGGSKNIQYF. CDR3 bases: TGTGCCAGCAGCGTAGGGGGCTCAAAAAACATTCAGTACTTC.

The sample holds a few counts of this clonotype. This chain joins TRBV2 and TRBJ1-5; possibly TRBD1 for D (5 bases). V lost 3 bases to trimming and J lost 7 bases, with 10 bases between them. The germline V gene has CDR1 SNHLY and CDR2 FYNNEI. This CDR3 contains 13 residues. The CDR3 spells CASSEEGEQPQHF. The DNA for the CDR3 is TGTGCCAGCAGTGAGGAAGGGGAGCAGCCCCAGCATTTT.

There are a few counts of this clonotype. The chain uses TRBV7-9 and TRBJ2-7; D perhaps matches TRBD2 (6 bases). This CDR3 contains 13 residues. CDR1 and CDR2 (germline): SEHNR, FQNEAQ (reference sequence). V was pared by 5 bases and J by 4 bases, with 12 bases between. The CDR3 DNA reads TGTGCCAGCAGCCCGTTACGGGAGTACGAGCAGTACTTC. Its translation is CASSPLREYEQYF. Complete variable domain (other parts from reference TRBV7-9 and TRBJ2-7): DTGVSQNPRHKITKRGQNVTFRCDPISEHNRLYWYRQTLGQGPEFLTYFQNEAQLEKSRLLSDRFSAERPKGSFSTLEIQRTEQGDSAMYLCASSPLREYEQYFGPGTRLTVT.

The chain employs TRBV18 and TRBJ2-2, with D hard to call. This CDR3 has 16 amino acids. Per germline, CDR1 KGHSH and CDR2 LQKENI. Deletions cut 1 base from V and 0 bases from J, with 9 bases between. As DNA, the CDR3 is TGTGCCAGCTCACCACAGCTGGGCTCGAACACCGGGGAGCTGTTTTTT. Translating gives CASSPQLGSNTGELFF.

In its sample, this clonotype was seen a few times. The chain joins TRBV4-1 to TRBJ1-1; D is undetermined. From germline, CDR1 is MGHRA and CDR2 YSYEKL. There are 12 residues in the CDR3. Trimming stripped 1 base from V and 6 bases from J, with 6 bases between. Here the CDR3 reads CASSQGGPEAFF. The CDR3, as DNA: TGCGCCAGCAGCCAAGGAGGCCCTGAAGCTTTCTTT.

The chain is built from TRBV24-1 and TRBJ2-2, with D unclear. The germline V gene has CDR1 KGHDR and CDR2 SFDVKD. V dropped 3 bases and J dropped 2 bases, with 9 bases sitting between them. The CDR3 is made up of 15 amino acids. DNA for the CDR3: TGTGCCACCAGTGATCCCTCGGAAAACACCGGGGAGCTGTTTTTT. Translation gives CATSDPSENTGELFF.

The genes are TRBV2 and TRBJ2-2; possible D gene TRBD1, 6 bases. Germline V gene lookup returns CDR1 SNHLY and CDR2 FYNNEI. V was clipped by 6 bases and J by 4 bases, with 12 bases between them. The CDR3 contains 14 residues. The CDR3 DNA reads as TGTGCCAGCAGAGTCGGGACATCCACCGGGGAGCTGTTTTTT. Amino acids: CASRVGTSTGELFF.

This rearrangement joins TRBV4-1 to TRBJ2-5; TRBD1 agrees at 8 bases. Losses at the gene ends were 3 bases for V and 6 bases for J; bases not matched to a gene: 6. The CDR3 extends over 14 amino acids. The germline CDR1 and CDR2 sequences are MGHRA and YSYEKL. The CDR3 reads CASSQPGGRKTQYF. In nucleotides, the CDR3 is TGCGCCAGCAGCCAGCCAGGGGGCCGAAAGACCCAGTACTTC.

The chain couples TRBV6-5 to TRBJ2-3; D is perhaps TRBD2 (5 bases). Per the germline V gene, CDR1 is MNHEY and CDR2 is SVGAGI. V lost 4 bases and J lost 5, with 10 bases in between. The CDR3 contains 13 residues. CDR3 loop: CASSWAEGDTQYF. The CDR3 DNA reads TGTGCCAGCAGTTGGGCAGAGGGAGATACGCAGTATTTT.

The chain couples TRBV19 to TRBJ2-2; weak D call: TRBD1 (6 bases). Trimming shortened V by 7 bases and J by 1 base, and 10 bases separated the two germline ends. CDR3 length equals 14 residues. The germline CDR1 and CDR2 sequences are LNHDA and SQIVND (reference sequence). This CDR3 reads CASTVQGNTGELFF. The CDR3 DNA reads as TGTGCCAGTACGGTACAGGGGAACACCGGGGAGCTGTTTTTT. The full variable domain, with the rest looked up from reference TRBV19 and TRBJ2-2, is DGGITQSPKYLFRKEGQNVTLSCEQNLNHDAMYWYRQDPGQGLRLIYYSQIVNDFQKGDIAEGYSVSREKKESFPLTVTSAQKNPTAFYLCASTVQGNTGELFFGEGSRLTVL.